The 11 T cell receptor beta chains reported below all come from one sample, sequenced in a study of blood T cell repertoires in COVID-19. This table comes from immunoSEQ multiplex PCR, and its TCRdb copy is limited to in-frame clones, with some not included. Here the sample spans about 270,000 clones, 70% to 90% being singletons. Specimen: peripheral blood. The receptors stem from a woman aged 25 to 45 with COVID-19, enrolled during active disease.

This chain joins TRBV6-2 or TRBV6-3 and TRBJ2-1; possible D gene TRBD2, 5 bases. There are 13 residues in the CDR3. CDR1 MNHEY and CDR2 SVGEGT come from the germline V gene. Trimming left V 1 base short and J 11 bases short, with 12 bases between. The CDR3 protein is CASSYLNDYQQFF. CDR3 DNA sequence: TGTGCCAGCAGTTACTTGAACGACTATCAGCAGTTCTTC.

The V gene is TRBV28, the J gene TRBJ1-2; 7 positions match TRBD1. The CDR3 sequence is 14 residues long. The junction had 5 bases not matched to a gene; V was cut back by 4 bases and J by 3 bases. Looked up from germline, CDR1 is MDHEN and CDR2 is SYDVKM. The CDR3 DNA is TGTGCCAGCAGTTGGGACAGAGAGGACTATGGCTACACCTTC. Its protein product is CASSWDREDYGYTF.

The genes are TRBV10-2 and TRBJ2-5; 11 bases align to TRBD2. V was pared by 5 bases and J by 3 bases, with 5 bases of the junction left unmatched. Germline V lookup: CDR1 WSHSY, CDR2 SAAADI. The length of the CDR3 is 15 residues. As DNA, the CDR3 is TGCGCCAGCAGTTCCGGGACTAGCGGAAAAGAGACCCAGTACTTC. This codes for CASSSGTSGKETQYF.

The table lists this clone with a count of one. The chain employs TRBV5-5 and TRBJ2-7; D may be TRBD1 (6 bases). This CDR3 contains 16 residues. Germline V gene sequence: CDR1 SGHKS, CDR2 YYEKEE (reference sequence). V lost 4 bases to trimming and J lost 3 bases, with 20 bases between them. CDR3: CASSLRRQVGGYEQYF. As DNA, the CDR3 is TGTGCCAGCAGCCTACGAAGACAGGTTGGTGGCTACGAGCAGTACTTC.

The chain recombines TRBV10-1 with TRBJ2-7, with a tentative D call TRBD2 (5 bases). This CDR3 contains 15 residues. The V end was cut by 3 bases, the J end by 2 bases, with 14 bases between. Looked up from germline, CDR1 is WNHNN and CDR2 is SYGVQD (reference sequence). DNA for the CDR3: TGCGCCAGCAGTGAATTTAGGAGAGGGCCCTACGAGCAGTACTTC. Amino acids: CASSEFRRGPYEQYF.

This clone was observed once. The CDR3 loop reads CASSLPGGKVTQYF. CDR3 coding DNA: TGTGCCAGCAGCTTGCCCGGGGGTAAGGTCACGCAGTATTTT. V gene TRBV5-6 combines with J gene TRBJ2-3; D perhaps matches TRBD2 (6 bases). Per the germline V gene, CDR1 is SGHDT and CDR2 is YYEEEE. CDR3 length: 14 residues. Trimming left V 1 base short and J 9 bases short, with 15 bases between.

This clone was seen once. The rearrangement links TRBV2 to TRBJ1-5; 7 bases fit TRBD1. The CDR3 covers 17 residues. Trimming removed 2 bases from V and 6 bases from J; junction bases left unmatched: 13. CDR1 and CDR2 (germline): SNHLY, FYNNEI. The CDR3 DNA sequence: TGTGCCAGCAGTGAACGGGACAGCCCCTTCGGCTCTCAGCCCCAGCATTTT. Its protein is CASSERDSPFGSQPQHF.

The V and J genes are TRBV3-1 (or the pseudogene TRBV3-2) and TRBJ2-3; D not certain. This CDR3 is 14 amino acids long. The V end lost 5 bases, the J end lost 2 bases, and 11 bases lay between the germline ends. Germline V gives CDR1 LGHDT, CDR2 YNNKEL (reference sequence). The chain's CDR3 is CASSYDLNTDTQYF. The CDR3 DNA is TGTGCCAGCAGCTATGACTTAAACACAGATACGCAGTATTTT.

This clone was picked up one time. The genes are TRBV28 and TRBJ1-1, with no clear D. CDR3 size: 18 residues. Germline assignment: CDR1 MDHEN and CDR2 SYDVKM. V gave up 9 bases and J gave up 1 base, with 27 bases separating them. The CDR3 loop is CASTESPPLYIKNTEAFF. Here the CDR3 DNA reads TGTGCCAGTACAGAATCACCGCCCCTATACATCAAGAACACTGAAGCTTTCTTT. Complete variable domain (other parts from reference TRBV28 and TRBJ1-1): DVKVTQSSRYLVKRTGEKVFLECVQDMDHENMFWYRQDPGLGLRLIYFSYDVKMKEKGDIPEGYSVSREKKERFSLILESASTNQTSMYLCASTESPPLYIKNTEAFFGQGTRLTVV.

The gene calls are TRBV5-8 and TRBJ1-5, with 10 bases aligning to TRBD1. The junction had 7 bases not matched to a gene; V was cut back by 5 bases and J by 2 bases. The CDR3 is 16 residues long. CDR1 is SGHTS, CDR2 YDEGEE, per germline. CDR3 loop: CASSSRTGGGNQPQHF. The CDR3 bases are TGTGCCAGCAGTTCTCGGACAGGGGGTGGCAATCAGCCCCAGCATTTT.

This chain uses TRBV15 with TRBJ1-2; D is possibly TRBD1 (6 bases). V lost 1 base, J lost 8 bases, and 17 bases lay in between. In germline, CDR1 is LNHNV, CDR2 YYDKDF (reference sequence). This CDR3 is 15 amino acids long. The CDR3 nucleotides read TGTGCCACCAGCAGAGCCTCCTATACAGGGTTCGGCTACACCTTC. Translation: CATSRASYTGFGYTF.